This T cell receptor beta chain derives from a study of T cell changes during pregnancy in multiple sclerosis. V was cut by 1 base and J by 4 bases, with 16 bases left in between. In germline, CDR1 is LNHDA, CDR2 SQIVND (reference sequence). CDR3 length equals 16 residues. Assay used: immunoSEQ multiplex PCR; TCRdb lists only in-frame clones, some missing. The table shows about 46,000 clones, with about 94% occurring only once. The source material was CD8+ T cells from peripheral blood mononuclear cells, sampled after pregnancy. The genes are TRBV19 and TRBJ1-2; D might be TRBD1 (5 bases). This clonotype was sampled from a female donor with multiple sclerosis, enrolled in a pregnancy study. CDR3 in DNA: TGTGCCAGTAGTATAGGGGCAGGACGGGGGTTCTATGGCTACACCTTC. It is translated as CASSIGAGRGFYGYTF.